This T cell receptor (beta chain) was identified in a study of blood T cell repertoires in COVID-19. Study as a whole: Spain, Italy and the United States supplied samples that represented acute and convalescent COVID-19. In each case, the material was cDNA or gDNA derived from T cells, B-cell-depleted T cells, or PBMCs.

Per the study methods: Nucleated cell counts were estimated from reference gene primer amplification. The protocol was immunoSEQ multiplex PCR, while the TCRdb copy is restricted to in-frame clones and leaves out a portion. V and J calls and clone size are given by that table; D and trimming were obtained from the DNA. This table has approximately 290,000 clones, 75% to 90% appearing once. Germline V gene sequence: CDR1 SGDLS, CDR2 YYNGEE. The CDR3 loop spans 15 amino acids. V lost 1 base, J lost 2 bases, and 10 bases lay in between. Specimen: peripheral blood. This receptor was taken from a man younger than 45 with acute or convalescent COVID-19. V is TRBV9 and J is TRBJ1-3, with D perhaps matching TRBD1 (6 bases). This chain's CDR3 is CASSVSGVAGNTIYF. DNA for the CDR3: TGTGCCAGCAGCGTATCAGGGGTCGCTGGAAACACCATATATTTT.